Below are 30 T cell receptor beta chains sequenced from a single sample in a study of shared clonotypes between healthy human individuals. Here immunoSEQ multiplex PCR was the method, and the copy in TCRdb shows in-frame clones only, minus some. The sample lists approximately 1.5 million clones, just under 99% occurring once. Sequencing was done on a sample of naive CD4+ T cells sorted from blood. Specified subset: CD45RA+ positively selected. The receptors stem from a young man in good health.

The rearrangement uses TRBV7-2 and TRBJ2-1, with D possibly being TRBD2 (5 bases). This CDR3 comprises 15 residues. Trimming stripped 5 bases from V and 3 bases from J, with 14 bases between. CDR1 SGHTA and CDR2 FQGNSA come from the germline V gene. CDR3 region: CASSPNPGNYNEQFF. In DNA, the CDR3 is TGTGCCAGCAGCCCAAACCCCGGGAACTACAATGAGCAGTTCTTC. The variable domain in full, with the rest retrieved from reference TRBV7-2 and TRBJ2-1, is GAGVSQSPSNKVTEKGKDVELRCDPISGHTALYWYRQSLGQGLEFLIYFQGNSAPDKSGLPSDRFSAERTGGSVSTLTIQRTQQEDSAVYLCASSPNPGNYNEQFFGPGTRLTVL.

This chain links TRBV13 with TRBJ2-7; weak D call: TRBD2 (5 bases). The CDR3 runs to 15 residues. The germline gives CDR1 PRHDT, CDR2 FYEKMQ (reference sequence). Trimming removed 5 bases at V and 5 bases at J, with 19 bases between. CDR3 residues: CASSPLRERSHEQYF. In DNA, the CDR3 is TGTGCCAGCAGCCCTCTGAGGGAGAGGTCCCACGAGCAGTACTTC.

The chain employs TRBV18 and TRBJ2-7, with TRBD2 matching over 10 bases. V lost 1 base to trimming and J lost 0 bases; unmatched junction nucleotides: 6. Germline V gives CDR1 KGHSH, CDR2 LQKENI. The CDR3 is 17 amino acids. The CDR3 DNA reads TGTGCCAGCTCACCACTTTCTAGCGGGAGCCTCTCCTACGAGCAGTACTTC. Protein: CASSPLSSGSLSYEQYF.

This clone was detected only once. CDR3 loop: CASSLIGRINTGELFF. CDR3 nucleotide sequence: TGTGCCAGCAGCTTAATCGGTAGGATTAACACCGGGGAGCTGTTTTTT. V usage is TRBV7-9 and J usage is TRBJ2-2; D not certain. Trimming stripped 2 bases from V and 2 bases from J, with 12 bases between. CDR3 length: 16 residues. Germline V gene sequence: CDR1 SEHNR, CDR2 FQNEAQ (reference sequence).

V gene TRBV28 combines with J gene TRBJ2-1; no reliable D call. V lost 6 bases, J lost 9 bases, and 18 bases lay in between. Germline CDR1 and CDR2: MDHEN and SYDVKM. This CDR3 is built from 14 residues. The CDR3 nucleotides read TGTGCCAGCAGCCTACTAAAGCCCCTTAGTGAGCAGTTCTTC. This encodes CASSLLKPLSEQFF.

The rearrangement uses TRBV6-1 and TRBJ2-2; tentative D call: TRBD2 (5 bases). The CDR3 sequence is 13 residues long. The germline CDR1 and CDR2 sequences are MNHNS and SASEGT. V lost 9 bases, J lost 0 bases, and 8 bases lay in between. The CDR3 bases are TGTGCCAGTAATAGCGCGAACACCGGGGAGCTGTTTTTT. Its translation: CASNSANTGELFF.

This chain uses TRBV7-6 with TRBJ2-2, with 10 positions matching TRBD1. The CDR3 length is 14 residues. Germline V CDR1 and CDR2: SGHVS, FNYEAQ. Germline trimming cut 5 bases from V and 5 bases from J; bases unmatched to any gene: 2. CDR3 sequence: CASSRGQGTGELFF. CDR3 in DNA: TGTGCCAGCAGCCGGGGACAGGGGACCGGGGAGCTGTTTTTT.

J is TRBJ2-5 and V is TRBV27, with D hard to call. This CDR3 is 13 amino acids long. Germline-derived CDR1 and CDR2 are MNHEY and SMNVEV (reference sequence). V was cut by 1 base and J by 4 bases, with 7 bases left in between. The CDR3: CASSLLMSETQYF. The CDR3 coding sequence is TGTGCCAGCAGTTTATTGATGTCAGAGACCCAGTACTTC.

This rearrangement joins TRBV7-9 to TRBJ2-1; 11 positions match TRBD2. Germline V CDR1 and CDR2: SEHNR, FQNEAQ (reference sequence). The CDR3 loop spans 15 amino acids. V was pared by 3 bases and J by 2 bases, with 0 bases of the junction left unmatched. CDR3 in amino acids: CASSFSGRAYNEQFF. CDR3 bases: TGTGCCAGCAGCTTTAGCGGGAGGGCCTACAATGAGCAGTTCTTC.

The chain joins TRBV28 to TRBJ2-7; D possibly corresponds to TRBD2 (6 bases). The V gene's germline CDR1 is MDHEN and CDR2 SYDVKM. The CDR3 consists of 14 residues. The V and J ends lost 3 bases and 5 bases respectively, with 14 bases between them. In DNA form, the CDR3 reads TGTGCCAGCAGTTTCATCTCGGGGGTGAACGAGCAGTACTTC. It translates to CASSFISGVNEQYF. The whole variable domain, filled in from reference TRBV28 and TRBJ2-7, reads DVKVTQSSRYLVKRTGEKVFLECVQDMDHENMFWYRQDPGLGLRLIYFSYDVKMKEKGDIPEGYSVSREKKERFSLILESASTNQTSMYLCASSFISGVNEQYFGPGTRLTVT.

In regard to this clone: Other nucleotide sequences in the sample specify the same CDR3. The rearrangement links TRBV9 to TRBJ2-2; D gene unclear. V was trimmed by 0 bases and J by 2 bases, leaving 5 bases between them. CDR1 and CDR2 from the germline V gene are SGDLS and YYNGEE. CDR3 length: 14 amino acids. The CDR3 loop reads CASSVGVNTGELFF. CDR3 DNA sequence: TGTGCCAGCAGCGTAGGAGTTAACACCGGGGAGCTGTTTTTT.

Comments on this clone: Other nucleotide sequences from this sample produce the same CDR3. In DNA, the CDR3 is TGTGCCAGCAGTGAAGTGGGGAACACTGAAGCTTTCTTT. This codes for CASSEVGNTEAFF. This chain joins TRBV6-1 and TRBJ1-1; the D is unclear. This CDR3 contains 13 residues. Trimming removed 1 base from V and 1 base from J, with 4 bases in between. CDR1 and CDR2 (germline): MNHNS, SASEGT.

The genes are TRBV5-1 and TRBJ2-7, with 12 positions matching TRBD2. J lost 6 bases, V lost 2 bases, and 6 bases had no gene match. CDR3 length: 15 amino acids. Germline assignment: CDR1 SGHRS and CDR2 YFSETQ. CDR3 DNA: TGCGCCAGCAGCTTAGCTAGCGGGAGGGCCGGCGAGCAGTACTTC. Its translation: CASSLASGRAGEQYF.

This chain uses TRBV28 with TRBJ1-5, with 9 nucleotides matching TRBD1. V was clipped by 5 bases and J by 2 bases; unmatched bases: 7. The CDR3 sequence is 16 residues long. Looked up from germline, CDR1 is MDHEN and CDR2 is SYDVKM. CDR3 region: CASSPATGGGNQPQHF. The CDR3 DNA sequence: TGTGCCAGCAGTCCAGCGACAGGGGGTGGCAATCAGCCCCAGCATTTT.

The rearrangement uses TRBV14 and TRBJ2-7, with 9 bases that match TRBD2. Germline lookup yields CDR1 SGHDN and CDR2 FVKESK. This CDR3 region has 16 residues. With V trimmed by 1 base and J by 2 bases, 6 bases remained unmatched. CDR3 protein: CASSQVLGGRAYEQYF. The CDR3 nucleotides are TGTGCCAGCAGCCAAGTTCTCGGCGGGAGGGCCTACGAGCAGTACTTC.

This clone has just one count. The V gene is TRBV7-9, the J gene TRBJ2-7, with 12 bases aligning to TRBD2. The germline gives CDR1 SEHNR, CDR2 FQNEAQ (reference sequence). V shed 2 bases and J 3 bases; nucleotides not matched to a gene: 11. There are 18 residues in the CDR3. This CDR3 is CASSLTRGLAGGYYEQYF. CDR3 in DNA: TGTGCCAGCAGCTTAACCAGGGGGCTAGCGGGAGGGTACTACGAGCAGTACTTC.

This clone showed up just once. The J gene is TRBJ1-2, the V gene TRBV23-1, with D possibly TRBD1 on 6 matching bases. TRBV23-1 is treated as an ORF (open reading frame) with a function not yet certain. V lost 6 bases and J lost 3, with 17 bases in between. There are 15 residues in the CDR3. The CDR3 DNA sequence: TGCGCCAGCAGCCAGTCAGGGGATGTTGACTATGGCTACACCTTC. It translates to CASSQSGDVDYGYTF.

V usage is TRBV5-1 and J usage is TRBJ2-7; D ambiguous. From germline, CDR1 is SGHRS and CDR2 YFSETQ. CDR3 length equals 15 residues. V was pared by 1 base and J by 2 bases, with 13 bases between. The CDR3 spells CASSLLQIPTYEQYF. CDR3 nucleotides: TGCGCCAGCAGCTTGCTACAAATCCCTACCTACGAGCAGTACTTC. The full variable domain, completed using reference TRBV5-1 and TRBJ2-7, is KAGVTQTPRYLIKTRGQQVTLSCSPISGHRSVSWYQQTPGQGLQFLFEYFSETQRNKGNFPGRFSGRQFSNSRSEMNVSTLELGDSALYLCASSLLQIPTYEQYFGPGTRLTVT.

J is TRBJ2-4 and V is TRBV5-1; 9 bases agree with TRBD2. With V trimmed by 1 base and J by 6 bases, 2 bases remained unmatched. CDR3 length equals 14 residues. Germline CDR1 and CDR2: SGHRS and YFSETQ. The CDR3 reads CASSLPTSGNIQYF. CDR3 coding DNA: TGCGCCAGCAGCTTGCCGACTAGCGGAAACATTCAGTACTTC. Based on the CDR3 plus reference TRBV5-1 and TRBJ2-4, the full variable domain is KAGVTQTPRYLIKTRGQQVTLSCSPISGHRSVSWYQQTPGQGLQFLFEYFSETQRNKGNFPGRFSGRQFSNSRSEMNVSTLELGDSALYLCASSLPTSGNIQYFGAGTRLSVL.

This rearrangement joins TRBV27 to TRBJ2-1; D gene unclear. Germline loops: CDR1 MNHEY, CDR2 SMNVEV (reference sequence). Trimming took 7 bases from V and 0 from J, leaving 13 bases between them. The length of the CDR3 is 15 residues. Here the CDR3 DNA reads TGTGCCAGCACCCTCCAGACAAACTCCTACAATGAGCAGTTCTTC. Its protein product is CASTLQTNSYNEQFF.

A single count supports this clone. The chain has TRBV2 and TRBJ2-3; TRBD1 is a possible D gene (5 bases). Germline lookup yields CDR1 SNHLY and CDR2 FYNNEI. The V and J ends lost 8 bases and 0 bases respectively, with 12 bases between them. This CDR3 has 14 residues. The DNA for the CDR3 is TGTGCCAGCGACAGAGAAACTAGCACAGATACGCAGTATTTT. It specifies CASDRETSTDTQYF.

The V gene is TRBV4-2, the J gene TRBJ2-5, with D hard to call. This CDR3 has 14 residues. CDR1 and CDR2 (germline): LGHNA, YNFKEQ. V was pared by 5 bases and J by 2 bases, with 12 bases between. Here the CDR3 DNA reads TGTGCCAGCAGCTTGCAGCAGTTACAAGAGACCCAGTACTTC. Its protein is CASSLQQLQETQYF.

The rearrangement links TRBV5-1 to TRBJ2-7; maybe TRBD2 (5 bases). This CDR3 is 15 amino acids long. The V gene's germline CDR1 is SGHRS and CDR2 YFSETQ. V gave up 2 bases and J gave up 4 bases, with 16 bases separating them. The CDR3 is CASSLLGVLGYEQYF. In DNA form, the CDR3 reads TGCGCCAGCAGCTTACTAGGAGTCCTTGGTTACGAGCAGTACTTC.

The DNA for the CDR3 is TGTGCCAGCAGCTTCCCTAGCACATACAATGAGCAGTTCTTC. Its protein is CASSFPSTYNEQFF. This rearrangement joins TRBV5-4 to TRBJ2-1; the D gene is possibly TRBD2 (5 bases). CDR3 size: 14 residues. The V end lost 2 bases, the J end lost 4 bases, and 10 bases lay between the germline ends. The germline CDR1 and CDR2 sequences are SGHNT and YYREEE (reference sequence).

J is TRBJ2-3 and V is TRBV25-1, with no clear D. Germline loops: CDR1 MGHDK, CDR2 SYGVNS. V was pared by 4 bases and J by 7 bases, with 12 bases between. The CDR3 loop spans 13 amino acids. The CDR3 region is CASSGAGRYTQYF. In DNA form, the CDR3 reads TGTGCCAGCAGTGGGGCCGGGCGTTATACGCAGTATTTT.

The rearrangement links TRBV6-1 to TRBJ2-1, with 10 bases matching TRBD1. Germline V gene data show CDR1 as MNHNS and CDR2 as SASEGT. With V trimmed by 4 bases and J by 9 bases, 9 bases remained unmatched. This CDR3 comprises 15 residues. DNA for the CDR3: TGTGCCAGCAGTGCCCTACCGGGACAGGGGAGTGAGCAGTTCTTC. This sequence encodes CASSALPGQGSEQFF.

This chain connects TRBV11-3 to TRBJ2-3; D perhaps matches TRBD2 (6 bases). The germline V gene encodes CDR1 SGHNT and CDR2 YENEEA. The germline V and J ends were trimmed by 2 bases and 6 bases, with 21 bases remaining between them. This CDR3 is 17 amino acids long. The CDR3 DNA follows: TGTGCCAGCAGCTTACCCATTTTGGCGGGGCTGGTTGATACGCAGTATTTT. Translated: CASSLPILAGLVDTQYF.

The rearrangement uses TRBV28 and TRBJ2-3, with 9 bases lining up with TRBD1. The junction had 10 bases not matched to a gene; V was cut back by 4 bases and J by 5 bases. The CDR3 runs to 16 residues. Germline V gene sequence: CDR1 MDHEN, CDR2 SYDVKM. The CDR3 region is CASSSHRGRPIDTQYF. As DNA, the CDR3 is TGTGCCAGCAGTTCGCACAGGGGGCGCCCCATAGATACGCAGTATTTT.

In regard to this clone: Other DNA sequences in this specimen translate into the identical CDR3. This chain connects TRBV5-1 to TRBJ1-1; tentative D call: TRBD1 (5 bases). Looked up from germline, CDR1 is SGHRS and CDR2 is YFSETQ. CDR3 length: 14 residues. Trimming left V 0 bases short and J 0 bases short, with 6 bases between. CDR3 protein: CASSLGQMNTEAFF. The CDR3 DNA reads as TGCGCCAGCAGCTTGGGACAGATGAACACTGAAGCTTTCTTT.

The genes are TRBV19 and TRBJ2-2; D is unresolved. V was trimmed by 5 bases and J by 2 bases, leaving 9 bases between them. Germline assignment: CDR1 LNHDA and CDR2 SQIVND (reference sequence). The CDR3 loop spans 14 amino acids. The CDR3 nucleotides are TGTGCCAGTAGTCCAGCAGCCAACACCGGGGAGCTGTTTTTT. Its protein product is CASSPAANTGELFF.